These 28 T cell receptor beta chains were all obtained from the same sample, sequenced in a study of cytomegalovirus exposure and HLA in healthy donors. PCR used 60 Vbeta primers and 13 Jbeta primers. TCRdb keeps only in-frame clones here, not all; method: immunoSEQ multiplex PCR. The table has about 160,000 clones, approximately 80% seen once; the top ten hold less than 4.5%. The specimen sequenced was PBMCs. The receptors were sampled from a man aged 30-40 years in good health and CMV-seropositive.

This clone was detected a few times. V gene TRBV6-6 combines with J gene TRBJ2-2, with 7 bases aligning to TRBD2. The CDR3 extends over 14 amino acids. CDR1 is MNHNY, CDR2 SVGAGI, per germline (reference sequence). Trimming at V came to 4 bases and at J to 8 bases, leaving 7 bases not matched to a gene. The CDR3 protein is CASSSSAGAGELFF. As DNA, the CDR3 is TGTGCCAGCAGTTCGTCGGCGGGAGCAGGGGAGCTGTTTTTT.

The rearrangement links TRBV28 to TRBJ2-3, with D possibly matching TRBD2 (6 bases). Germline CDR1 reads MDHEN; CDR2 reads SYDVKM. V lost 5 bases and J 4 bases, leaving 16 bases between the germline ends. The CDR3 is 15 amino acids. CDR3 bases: TGTGCCAGCAGTACCGGGGGTAGTACTGCAGATACGCAGTATTTT. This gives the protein CASSTGGSTADTQYF.

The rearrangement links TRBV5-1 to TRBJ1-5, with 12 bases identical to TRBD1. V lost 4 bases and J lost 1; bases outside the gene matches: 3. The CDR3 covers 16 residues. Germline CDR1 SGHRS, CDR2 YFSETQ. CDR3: CASSPGTGGSNQPQHF. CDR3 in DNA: TGCGCCAGCAGCCCGGGGACAGGGGGCAGCAATCAGCCCCAGCATTTT.

The CDR3 region is CASSLDTRGNSGANVLTF. The CDR3 DNA is TGTGCCAGCAGCTTGGATACGCGGGGCAACTCTGGGGCCAACGTCCTGACTTTC. The V call is TRBV5-6, the J call TRBJ2-6; possible D gene TRBD2, 6 bases. With 0 bases removed from V and 0 bases from J, the gap between germline ends came to 13 bases. Germline assignment: CDR1 SGHDT and CDR2 YYEEEE. The CDR3 is 18 amino acids.

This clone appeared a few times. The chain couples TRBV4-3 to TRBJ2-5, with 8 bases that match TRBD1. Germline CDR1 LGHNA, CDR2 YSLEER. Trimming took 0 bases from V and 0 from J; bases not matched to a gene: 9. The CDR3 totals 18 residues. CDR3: CASSQDPPGQVYQETQYF. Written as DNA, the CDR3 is TGCGCCAGCAGCCAAGATCCCCCGGGACAGGTTTACCAAGAGACCCAGTACTTC.

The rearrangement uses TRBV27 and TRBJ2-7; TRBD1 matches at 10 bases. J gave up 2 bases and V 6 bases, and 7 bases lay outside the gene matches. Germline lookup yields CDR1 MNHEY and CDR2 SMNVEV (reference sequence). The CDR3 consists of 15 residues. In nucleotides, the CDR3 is TGTGCCAGCAGCCTGGACAGGGGGGGCACCTACGAGCAGTACTTC. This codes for CASSLDRGGTYEQYF.

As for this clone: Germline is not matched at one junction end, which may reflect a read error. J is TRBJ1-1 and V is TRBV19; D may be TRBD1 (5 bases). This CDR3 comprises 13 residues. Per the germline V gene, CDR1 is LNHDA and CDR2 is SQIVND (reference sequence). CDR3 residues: CASIGSLDSQYPF. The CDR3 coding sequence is TGTGCCAGTATTGGGTCCCTCGACAGTCAGTATCCCTTT.

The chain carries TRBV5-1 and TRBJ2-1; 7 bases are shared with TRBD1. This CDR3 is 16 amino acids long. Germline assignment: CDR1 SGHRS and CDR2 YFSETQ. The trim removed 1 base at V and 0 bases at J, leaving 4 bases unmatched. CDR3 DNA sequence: TGCGCCAGCAGCTTGTCGACAGGGAGCTCCTACAATGAGCAGTTCTTC. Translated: CASSLSTGSSYNEQFF.

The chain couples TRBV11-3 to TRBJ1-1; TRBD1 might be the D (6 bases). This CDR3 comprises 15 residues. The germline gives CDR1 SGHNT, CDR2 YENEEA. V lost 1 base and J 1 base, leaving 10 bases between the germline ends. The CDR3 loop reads CASSLGIGGNTEAFF. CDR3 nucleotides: TGTGCCAGCAGCTTAGGTATAGGGGGGAACACTGAAGCTTTCTTT.

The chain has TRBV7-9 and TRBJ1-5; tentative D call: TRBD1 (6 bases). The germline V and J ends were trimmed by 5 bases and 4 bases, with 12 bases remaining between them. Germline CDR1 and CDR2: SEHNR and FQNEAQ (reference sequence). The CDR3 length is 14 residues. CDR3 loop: CASSQDSINQPQHF. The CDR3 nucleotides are TGTGCCAGCAGCCAGGACAGCATAAATCAGCCCCAGCATTTT.

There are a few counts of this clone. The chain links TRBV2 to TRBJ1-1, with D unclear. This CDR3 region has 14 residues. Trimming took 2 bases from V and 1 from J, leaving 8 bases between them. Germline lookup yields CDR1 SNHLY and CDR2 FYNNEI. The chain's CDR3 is CASSELHGNTEAFF. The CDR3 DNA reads TGTGCCAGCAGTGAACTCCACGGGAACACTGAAGCTTTCTTT.

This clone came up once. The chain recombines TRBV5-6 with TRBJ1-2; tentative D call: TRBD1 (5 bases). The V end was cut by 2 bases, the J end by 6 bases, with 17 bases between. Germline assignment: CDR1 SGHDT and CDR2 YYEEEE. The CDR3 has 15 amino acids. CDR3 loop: CASSFYGPGRNGYTF. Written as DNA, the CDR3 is TGTGCCAGCAGCTTTTACGGCCCAGGGCGGAATGGCTACACCTTC.

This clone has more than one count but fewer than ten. Here the CDR3 DNA reads TGTGCCATCAGTGAGTCGGGGACAGTCCCCTACGAGCAGTACTTC. This sequence encodes CAISESGTVPYEQYF. The J gene is TRBJ2-7, the V gene TRBV10-3, with 7 bases matching TRBD1. The CDR3 totals 15 residues. V was pared by 0 bases and J by 2 bases, with 4 bases of the junction left unmatched. Germline V gene data show CDR1 as ENHRY and CDR2 as SYGVKD.

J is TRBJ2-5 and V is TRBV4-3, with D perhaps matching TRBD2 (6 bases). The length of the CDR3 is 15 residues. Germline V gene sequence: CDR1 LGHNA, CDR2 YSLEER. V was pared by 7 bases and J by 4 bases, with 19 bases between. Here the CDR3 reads CASTSFVGGRETQYF. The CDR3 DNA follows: TGCGCCAGCACCTCTTTTGTGGGGGGAAGAGAGACCCAGTACTTC.

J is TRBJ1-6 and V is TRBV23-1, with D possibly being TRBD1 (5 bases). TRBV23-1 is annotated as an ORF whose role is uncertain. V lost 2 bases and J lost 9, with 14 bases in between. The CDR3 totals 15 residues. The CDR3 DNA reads TGCGCCAGCAGTCAAAGGCGGGGAAGGGGTTCACCCCTCCACTTT. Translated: CASSQRRGRGSPLHF.

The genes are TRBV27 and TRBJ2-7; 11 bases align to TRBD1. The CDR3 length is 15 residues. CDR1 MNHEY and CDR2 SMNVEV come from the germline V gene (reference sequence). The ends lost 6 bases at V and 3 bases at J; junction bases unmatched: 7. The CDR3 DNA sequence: TGTGCCAGCAGGTTCCGGACAGGGGGCTTCTACGAGCAGTACTTC. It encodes CASRFRTGGFYEQYF.

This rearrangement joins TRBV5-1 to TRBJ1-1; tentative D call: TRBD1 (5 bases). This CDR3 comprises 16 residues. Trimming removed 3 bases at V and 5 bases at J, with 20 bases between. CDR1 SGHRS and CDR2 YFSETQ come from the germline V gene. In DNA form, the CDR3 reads TGCGCCAGCAGCTCCCGTTCGTGGGGCGCGGGGACTGAAGCTTTCTTT. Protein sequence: CASSSRSWGAGTEAFF.

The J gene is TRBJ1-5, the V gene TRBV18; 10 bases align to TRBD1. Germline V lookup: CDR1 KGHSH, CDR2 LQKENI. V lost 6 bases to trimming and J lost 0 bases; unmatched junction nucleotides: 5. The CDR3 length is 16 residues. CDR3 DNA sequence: TGTGCCAGCTCTCAAGGACAGGGGGATAGCAATCAGCCCCAGCATTTT. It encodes CASSQGQGDSNQPQHF.

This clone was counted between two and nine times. The CDR3 DNA sequence: TGTGCCAGCAGTTTGACCGGGACTGGCGCCTACGAGCAGTACTTC. Amino acids: CASSLTGTGAYEQYF. The chain couples TRBV27 to TRBJ2-7, with D perhaps matching TRBD2 (6 bases). This CDR3 has 15 residues. Per the germline V gene, CDR1 is MNHEY and CDR2 is SMNVEV (reference sequence). Trimming left V 3 bases short and J 2 bases short, with 14 bases between.

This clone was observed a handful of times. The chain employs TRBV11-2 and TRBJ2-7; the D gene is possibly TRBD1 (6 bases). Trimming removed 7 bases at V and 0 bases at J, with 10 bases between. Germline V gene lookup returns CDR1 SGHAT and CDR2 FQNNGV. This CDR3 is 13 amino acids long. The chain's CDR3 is CASKGHGSYEQYF. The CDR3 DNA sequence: TGTGCCAGCAAGGGACACGGCTCCTACGAGCAGTACTTC.

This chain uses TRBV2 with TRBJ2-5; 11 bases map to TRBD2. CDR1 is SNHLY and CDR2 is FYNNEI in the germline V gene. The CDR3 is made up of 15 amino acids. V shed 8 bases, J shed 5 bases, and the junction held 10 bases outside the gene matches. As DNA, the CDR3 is TGTGCCAGCGGGGGTAGCGGGGGGGCCAGGGAGACCCAGTACTTC. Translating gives CASGGSGGARETQYF.

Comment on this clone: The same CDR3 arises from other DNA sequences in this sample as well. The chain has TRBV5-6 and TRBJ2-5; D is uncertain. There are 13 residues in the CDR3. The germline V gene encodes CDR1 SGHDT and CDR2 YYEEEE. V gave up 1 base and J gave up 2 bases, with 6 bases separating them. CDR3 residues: CASSLSLQETQYF. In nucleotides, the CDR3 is TGTGCCAGCAGCTTGTCGTTACAAGAGACCCAGTACTTC. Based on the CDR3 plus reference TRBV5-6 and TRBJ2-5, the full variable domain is DAGVTQSPTHLIKTRGQQVTLRCSPKSGHDTVSWYQQALGQGPQFIFQYYEEEERQRGNFPDRFSGHQFPNYSSELNVNALLLGDSALYLCASSLSLQETQYFGPGTRLLVL.

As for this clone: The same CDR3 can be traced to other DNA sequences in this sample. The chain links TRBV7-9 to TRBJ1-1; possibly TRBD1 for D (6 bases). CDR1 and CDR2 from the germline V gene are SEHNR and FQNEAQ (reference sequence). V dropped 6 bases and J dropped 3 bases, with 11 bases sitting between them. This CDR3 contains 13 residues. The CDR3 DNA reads TGTGCCAGCAGTCTACAGGGCGACACTGAAGCTTTCTTT. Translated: CASSLQGDTEAFF. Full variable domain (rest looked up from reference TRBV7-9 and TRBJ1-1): DTGVSQNPRHKITKRGQNVTFRCDPISEHNRLYWYRQTLGQGPEFLTYFQNEAQLEKSRLLSDRFSAERPKGSFSTLEIQRTEQGDSAMYLCASSLQGDTEAFFGQGTRLTVV.

The DNA for the CDR3 is TGTGCCAGTAGTAATCGTGGGGCGACAGGGACTAGCACAGATACGCAGTATTTT. Amino acid sequence: CASSNRGATGTSTDTQYF. This sequence joins TRBV19 and TRBJ2-3; D possibly corresponds to TRBD1 (7 bases). Germline lookup yields CDR1 LNHDA and CDR2 SQIVND (reference sequence). This CDR3 contains 18 residues. The ends were cut back, 4 bases at V and 0 bases at J, with 20 bases in the middle.

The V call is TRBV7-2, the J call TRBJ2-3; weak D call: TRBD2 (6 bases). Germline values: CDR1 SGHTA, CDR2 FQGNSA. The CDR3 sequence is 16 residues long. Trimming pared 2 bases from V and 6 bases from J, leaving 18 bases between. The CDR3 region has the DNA TGTGCCAGCAGCTTATTGTTAGAGACTAGTGACGATACGCAGTATTTT. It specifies CASSLLLETSDDTQYF. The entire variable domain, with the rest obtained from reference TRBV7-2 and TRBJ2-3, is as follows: GAGVSQSPSNKVTEKGKDVELRCDPISGHTALYWYRQSLGQGLEFLIYFQGNSAPDKSGLPSDRFSAERTGGSVSTLTIQRTQQEDSAVYLCASSLLLETSDDTQYFGPGTRLTVL.

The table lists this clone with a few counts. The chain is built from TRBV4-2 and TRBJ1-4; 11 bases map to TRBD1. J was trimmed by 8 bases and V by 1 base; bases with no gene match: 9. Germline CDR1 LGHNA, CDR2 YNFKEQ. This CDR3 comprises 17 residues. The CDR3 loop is CASSQAPPGQGGEKLFF. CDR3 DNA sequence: TGTGCCAGCAGCCAAGCCCCCCCGGGACAGGGGGGGGAAAAACTGTTTTTT.

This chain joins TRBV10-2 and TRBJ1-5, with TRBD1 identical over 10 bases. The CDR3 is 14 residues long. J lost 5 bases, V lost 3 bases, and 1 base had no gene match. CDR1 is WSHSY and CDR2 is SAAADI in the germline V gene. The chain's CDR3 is CASSDGTGDQPQHF. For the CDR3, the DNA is TGCGCCAGCAGTGATGGGACAGGGGATCAGCCCCAGCATTTT.

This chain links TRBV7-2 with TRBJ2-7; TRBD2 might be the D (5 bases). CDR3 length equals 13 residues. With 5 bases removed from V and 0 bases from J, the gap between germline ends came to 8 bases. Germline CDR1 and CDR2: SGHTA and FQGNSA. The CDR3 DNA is TGTGCCAGCAGCCGGACTCCCTCCTACGAGCAGTACTTC. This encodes CASSRTPSYEQYF.